The T cell receptor beta chain under discussion was sequenced for a study of blood T cell repertoires in COVID-19. Study at large: Samples taken during acute and convalescent COVID-19 were collected in the United States, Italy and Spain.

TCRdb's copy holds only in-frame clones and misses some; the assay was immunoSEQ multiplex PCR. The data show some 180,000 clones, with 75% to 85% seen just once and 6% to 8.5% held by the top ten. The CDR3 totals 15 residues. V lost 3 bases to trimming and J lost 0 bases, with 9 bases between them. From germline, CDR1 is SEHNR and CDR2 FQNEAQ (reference sequence). This clone was seen a handful of times. Material for sequencing was peripheral blood. This sequence originates from a man aged 55 to 70 with acute or convalescent COVID-19. The V and J genes are TRBV7-9 and TRBJ1-3; the D gene is possibly TRBD1 (5 bases). The CDR3, as DNA: TGTGCCAGCAGCTTCGGGGGTTCCTCTGGAAACACCATATATTTT. This translates into CASSFGGSSGNTIYF.